Each of the 28 T cell receptor beta chains below was sequenced from the same sample in a study of blood T cell repertoires in COVID-19. Generated by immunoSEQ multiplex PCR, the TCRdb table keeps only in-frame clones and is missing some. The table has some 360,000 clones, approximately 91% seen once. Sequencing was carried out using PBMCs or T cells enriched from blood (not recorded which). The receptors were gathered from a woman in her twenties or thirties who had been exposed to COVID-19.

The chain carries TRBV28 and TRBJ1-2; D is ambiguous. Trimming removed 3 bases at V and 5 bases at J, with 10 bases between. Looked up from germline, CDR1 is MDHEN and CDR2 is SYDVKM. The CDR3 contains 13 residues. The CDR3 reads CASSLAQRYGYTF. Written as DNA, the CDR3 is TGTGCCAGCAGTTTGGCACAGAGATATGGCTACACCTTC.

The DNA of the CDR3 is TGTGCCAGCAGTGCGGGACAGGGAAATCAGCCCCAGCATTTT. This codes for CASSAGQGNQPQHF. The V call is TRBV28, the J call TRBJ1-5; TRBD1 matches at 9 bases. Germline CDR1 MDHEN, CDR2 SYDVKM. The CDR3 totals 14 residues. The V and J ends lost 5 bases and 4 bases, in that order; junction bases with no gene match: 3.

This sequence joins TRBV29-1 and TRBJ2-3, with D perhaps TRBD2 (6 bases). This CDR3 has 14 amino acids. Trimming took off 5 bases at V and 1 base at J, with 13 bases between the two ends. Germline-derived CDR1 and CDR2 are SQVTM and ANQGSEA. CDR3 loop: CSVLGPGGTDTQYF. The CDR3 DNA sequence: TGCAGCGTTCTAGGACCGGGGGGCACAGATACGCAGTATTTT.

The chain has TRBV7-6 and TRBJ2-5, with TRBD1 identical over 10 bases. The germline gives CDR1 SGHVS, CDR2 FNYEAQ. J lost 5 bases, V lost 5 bases, and 8 bases had no gene match. The CDR3 is made up of 15 amino acids. The CDR3 here is CASSLGQGGRETQYF. The CDR3 nucleotides are TGTGCCAGCAGCCTTGGACAGGGGGGTCGTGAGACCCAGTACTTC. The full variable domain, with the rest looked up from reference TRBV7-6 and TRBJ2-5, is GAGVSQSPRYKVTKRGQDVALRCDPISGHVSLYWYRQALGQGPEFLTYFNYEAQQDKSGLPNDRFSAERPEGSISTLTIQRTEQRDSAMYRCASSLGQGGRETQYFGPGTRLLVL.

CDR3 amino acids: CASSQDPSGNTGELFF. CDR3 DNA sequence: TGTGCCAGCAGCCAAGACCCAAGCGGGAACACCGGGGAGCTGTTTTTT. The chain employs TRBV4-2 and TRBJ2-2; D is possibly TRBD2 (5 bases). Trimming cost V 0 bases and J 1 base, with 9 bases left between them. The CDR3 runs 16 residues. Germline assignment: CDR1 LGHNA and CDR2 YNFKEQ.

The chain employs TRBV7-9 and TRBJ1-4, with D tentatively TRBD1 (5 bases). Germline CDR1 SEHNR, CDR2 FQNEAQ (reference sequence). V lost 6 bases, J lost 5 bases, and 16 bases lay in between. The CDR3 consists of 15 residues. The CDR3 nucleotides are TGTGCCAGCAGTCAGGGAGGCAGGGCGAATGAAAAACTGTTTTTT. Its translation is CASSQGGRANEKLFF.

J is TRBJ2-1 and V is TRBV3-1 (or the pseudogene TRBV3-2); 10 nucleotides agree with TRBD2. CDR3 length: 16 residues. CDR1 is LGHDT, CDR2 YNNKEL, per germline (reference sequence). The junction had 11 bases not matched to a gene; V was cut back by 3 bases and J by 9 bases. CDR3 sequence (DNA): TGTGCCAGCAGCCAGTTCCTAGCGGGAGAGGTGGGTGAGCAGTTCTTC. It specifies CASSQFLAGEVGEQFF.

The V and J genes are TRBV5-1 and TRBJ1-2, with D perhaps TRBD1 (6 bases). Germline V gene lookup returns CDR1 SGHRS and CDR2 YFSETQ. Trimming pared 1 base from V and 0 bases from J, leaving 13 bases between. This CDR3 has 16 residues. The CDR3 is CASSLWVQGSNYGYTF. The CDR3 DNA is TGCGCCAGCAGCTTGTGGGTCCAGGGGTCTAACTATGGCTACACCTTC.

V gene TRBV10-1 combines with J gene TRBJ2-7; maybe TRBD2 (6 bases). Germline V gene data show CDR1 as WNHNN and CDR2 as SYGVQD (reference sequence). This CDR3 is built from 15 residues. The ends were cut back, 3 bases at V and 4 bases at J, with 16 bases in the middle. CDR3 sequence (DNA): TGCGCCAGCAGTGAATTGCGGGACCCGAAGTACGAGCAGTACTTC. Translating gives CASSELRDPKYEQYF.

This rearrangement joins TRBV9 to TRBJ2-1; 8 bases align to TRBD2. The CDR3 has 15 residues. Looked up from germline, CDR1 is SGDLS and CDR2 is YYNGEE. Losses at the gene ends were 3 bases for V and 10 bases for J; bases not matched to a gene: 12. Here the CDR3 reads CASSALTSGGREQFF. The CDR3 DNA follows: TGTGCCAGCAGCGCCCTTACTAGCGGAGGGCGGGAGCAGTTCTTC.

This chain joins TRBV5-1 and TRBJ1-2; D may be TRBD1 (6 bases). The CDR3 is made up of 12 amino acids. The V end lost 4 bases, the J end lost 5 bases, and 9 bases lay between the germline ends. Germline assignment: CDR1 SGHRS and CDR2 YFSETQ. In DNA, the CDR3 is TGCGCCAGCAGCCCCGGACAGTATGGCTACACCTTC. It is translated as CASSPGQYGYTF.

The chain is built from TRBV30 and TRBJ2-3; maybe TRBD1 (6 bases). Looked up from germline, CDR1 is GTSNPN and CDR2 is SVGIG (reference sequence). The CDR3 length is 14 residues. V lost 0 bases, J lost 5 bases, and 12 bases lay in between. The CDR3 protein is CAWSVLGAGDTQYF. CDR3 nucleotides: TGTGCCTGGAGTGTGCTGGGGGCGGGAGATACGCAGTATTTT.

The chain recombines TRBV4-2 with TRBJ2-3, with 13 bases aligning to TRBD2. Trimming cost V 0 bases and J 4 bases; bases outside gene matches: 16. This CDR3 is built from 21 residues. Germline V lookup: CDR1 LGHNA, CDR2 YNFKEQ. The CDR3 DNA reads TGTGCCAGCAGCCAAGAATTAGGGGGGAGTGGACTAGCGGGAGCGGCAGATACGCAGTATTTT. Translation gives CASSQELGGSGLAGAADTQYF.

The rearrangement joins TRBV5-1 to TRBJ1-1, with D possibly TRBD1 on 6 matching bases. V was clipped by 0 bases and J by 4 bases, with 10 bases between them. The CDR3 totals 14 residues. Per the germline V gene, CDR1 is SGHRS and CDR2 is YFSETQ. The CDR3 coding sequence is TGCGCCAGCAGCTTGGCAGGGGAGACCACTGAAGCTTTCTTT. It yields the protein CASSLAGETTEAFF.

V and J are TRBV9 and TRBJ2-7, with 8 bases lining up with TRBD2. This CDR3 has 14 residues. V dropped 3 bases and J dropped 3; count of bases not matched to a gene: 5. Germline V CDR1 and CDR2: SGDLS, YYNGEE. The CDR3 here is CASSDSGRNYEQYF. CDR3 sequence (DNA): TGTGCCAGCAGCGACAGCGGGAGAAACTACGAGCAGTACTTC.

This rearrangement joins TRBV3-1 (or the pseudogene TRBV3-2) to TRBJ1-5; TRBD1 matches at 7 bases. V trimming: 0 bases; J trimming: 6 bases; junction bases outside the gene matches: 5. The germline CDR1 and CDR2 sequences are LGHDT and YNNKEL (reference sequence). There are 15 residues in the CDR3. The CDR3 region has the DNA TGTGCCAGCAGCCAAGATTCGGCAGGGGGTCAGCCCCAGCATTTT. Translation gives CASSQDSAGGQPQHF.

This clone was recorded a few times. The rearrangement uses TRBV11-2 and TRBJ2-1, with 11 bases that match TRBD2. Germline V gene sequence: CDR1 SGHAT, CDR2 FQNNGV. There are 15 residues in the CDR3. The V and J ends lost 2 bases and 7 bases, in that order; junction bases with no gene match: 4. CDR3 in amino acids: CASSLLPSGRNEQFF. CDR3 in DNA: TGTGCCAGCAGCTTATTGCCTAGCGGGAGGAATGAGCAGTTCTTC.

The V and J genes are TRBV27 and TRBJ1-6; D might be TRBD1 (6 bases). CDR1 is MNHEY, CDR2 SMNVEV, per germline (reference sequence). V lost 5 bases, J lost 5 bases, and 10 bases lay in between. This CDR3 contains 14 residues. Written as DNA, the CDR3 is TGTGCCAGCAGTCCACAGGGAGATAATTCACCCCTCCACTTT. Its protein product is CASSPQGDNSPLHF.

This clone was seen ten or more times. V and J are TRBV28 and TRBJ2-1; 9 nucleotides align to TRBD2. From germline, CDR1 is MDHEN and CDR2 SYDVKM. This CDR3 is built from 16 residues. J gave up 12 bases and V 4 bases, and 16 bases lay outside the gene matches. This CDR3 is CASSWAIGREGVRQFF. DNA of the CDR3: TGTGCCAGCAGTTGGGCAATAGGGCGGGAGGGGGTAAGGCAGTTCTTC.

The chain couples TRBV9 to TRBJ1-1; D is possibly TRBD1 (5 bases). V was shortened by 3 bases and J by 1 base, with 13 bases between the two germline ends. Germline CDR1 is SGDLS and CDR2 is YYNGEE. The CDR3 is 15 amino acids. The CDR3 DNA is TGTGCCAGCAGCGGAACGGACGGACAGAACACTGAAGCTTTCTTT. Protein sequence: CASSGTDGQNTEAFF.

This chain uses TRBV20-1 with TRBJ1-1, with D maybe TRBD1 (6 bases). The CDR3 extends over 15 amino acids. The germline gives CDR1 DFQATT, CDR2 SNEGSKA (reference sequence). Trimming took off 3 bases at V and 5 bases at J, with 19 bases between the two ends. The CDR3 coding sequence is TGCAGTGCTAGTAGCGGGACAACCCGGGCGACTGAAGCTTTCTTT. It translates to CSASSGTTRATEAFF.

V is TRBV19 and J is TRBJ1-5; D possibly corresponds to TRBD1 (5 bases). From germline, CDR1 is LNHDA and CDR2 SQIVND (reference sequence). The CDR3 is 17 residues long. Trimming shortened V by 5 bases and J by 0 bases, and 17 bases separated the two germline ends. CDR3 in amino acids: CASSGAYTEYSNQPQHF. The CDR3 region has the DNA TGTGCCAGTAGTGGGGCCTACACAGAGTATAGCAATCAGCCCCAGCATTTT.

The chain couples TRBV11-3 to TRBJ1-1; D is undetermined. The CDR3 contains 15 residues. Trimming left V 4 bases short and J 4 bases short, with 16 bases between. From germline, CDR1 is SGHNT and CDR2 YENEEA. The CDR3 nucleotides read TGTGCCAGCAGCTCCTCAAGGATTGAGGGCACTGAAGCTTTCTTT. Translating gives CASSSSRIEGTEAFF.

This chain links TRBV28 with TRBJ1-1; D unclear. V shed 7 bases and J shed 0 bases, with 9 bases lying between them. The germline V gene has CDR1 MDHEN and CDR2 SYDVKM. This CDR3 spans 13 amino acids. The CDR3 here is CASTGEMNTEAFF. The CDR3 DNA sequence: TGTGCCAGCACGGGAGAAATGAACACTGAAGCTTTCTTT.

A single count supports this clone. This chain uses TRBV6-5 with TRBJ2-7; a weak D match, TRBD1 (6 bases). Trimming left V 2 bases short and J 1 base short, with 15 bases between. The CDR3 contains 16 residues. Germline V gene lookup returns CDR1 MNHEY and CDR2 SVGAGI. The CDR3 sequence: CASSYEWGPLSYEQYF. The CDR3 bases are TGTGCCAGCAGTTACGAGTGGGGGCCGCTATCCTACGAGCAGTACTTC.

This clone was seen only once. The chain joins TRBV6-5 to TRBJ1-1, with 7 bases fitting TRBD1. The CDR3 runs 14 residues. Germline lookup yields CDR1 MNHEY and CDR2 SVGAGI. Trimming at V came to 4 bases and at J to 0 bases, leaving 2 bases not matched to a gene. The CDR3 coding sequence is TGTGCCAGCAGTTTGGGACAGCTGAACACTGAAGCTTTCTTT. This translates into CASSLGQLNTEAFF.

The CDR3: CASSFPGADQPQHF. The CDR3 DNA is TGTGCCAGCAGTTTTCCAGGGGCGGACCAGCCCCAGCATTTT. V gene TRBV28 combines with J gene TRBJ1-5; D is possibly TRBD1 (6 bases). Germline V gene sequence: CDR1 MDHEN, CDR2 SYDVKM. V gave up 3 bases and J gave up 7 bases, with 13 bases separating them. CDR3 length equals 14 residues. The whole variable domain, remainder taken from reference TRBV28 and TRBJ1-5, is DVKVTQSSRYLVKRTGEKVFLECVQDMDHENMFWYRQDPGLGLRLIYFSYDVKMKEKGDIPEGYSVSREKKERFSLILESASTNQTSMYLCASSFPGADQPQHFGDGTRLSIL.

The V gene is TRBV27, the J gene TRBJ1-5, with 8 nucleotides matching TRBD1. The germline gives CDR1 MNHEY, CDR2 SMNVEV (reference sequence). The CDR3 runs to 14 residues. Germline trimming cut 3 bases from V and 4 bases from J; bases unmatched to any gene: 2. In DNA, the CDR3 is TGTGCCAGCAGTTTTACAGGGGGGAATCAGCCCCAGCATTTT. The encoded protein is CASSFTGGNQPQHF.